This T cell receptor beta chain was captured in a study of cytomegalovirus exposure and HLA in healthy donors. All the people who gave samples were healthy bone marrow donors. PCR involved 60 Vbeta and 13 Jbeta primers. TCRdb's copy holds only in-frame clones and misses some; the assay was immunoSEQ multiplex PCR. This table holds roughly 250,000 clones, about four fifths found once. Remarks on this clone: Its matching antigen is unknown.

There are 17 residues in the CDR3. CDR1 is MDHEN, CDR2 SYDVKM, per germline. After removal of 6 bases from V and 1 base from J, the junction contained 9 bases not matched to a gene. Overall study findings and caveats: Relative to equally common others, HLA-associated TCR beta chains showed greater clonal expansion in a later analysis. Listed as cytomegalovirus-associated were more than 150 TCR beta chains.

The sample comprised PBMCs. V and J are TRBV28 and TRBJ1-5; 10 nucleotides match TRBD1. The clonotype originates from a girl aged 2 to 9 in good health and CMV-seronegative. The DNA for the CDR3 is TGTGCCAGCAGGGCGGACAGGGGGAAAAACAGCAATCAGCCCCAGCATTTT. Encoded protein: CASRADRGKNSNQPQHF. Variable domain in full (rest from reference TRBV28 and TRBJ1-5): DVKVTQSSRYLVKRTGEKVFLECVQDMDHENMFWYRQDPGLGLRLIYFSYDVKMKEKGDIPEGYSVSREKKERFSLILESASTNQTSMYLCASRADRGKNSNQPQHFGDGTRLSIL.